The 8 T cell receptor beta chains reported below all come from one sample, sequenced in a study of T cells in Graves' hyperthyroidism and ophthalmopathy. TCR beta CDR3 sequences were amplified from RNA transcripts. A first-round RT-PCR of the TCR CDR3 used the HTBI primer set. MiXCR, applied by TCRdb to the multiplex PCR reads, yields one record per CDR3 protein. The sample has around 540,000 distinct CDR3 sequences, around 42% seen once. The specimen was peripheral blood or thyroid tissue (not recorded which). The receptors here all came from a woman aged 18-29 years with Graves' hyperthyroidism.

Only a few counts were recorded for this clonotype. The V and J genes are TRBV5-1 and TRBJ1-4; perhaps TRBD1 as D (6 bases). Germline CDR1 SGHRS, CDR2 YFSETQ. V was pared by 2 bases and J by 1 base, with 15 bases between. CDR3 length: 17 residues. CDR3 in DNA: TGCGCCAGCAGCTTCACCCGACAGGCGGGAACTAATGAAAAACTGTTTTTT. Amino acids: CASSFTRQAGTNEKLFF.

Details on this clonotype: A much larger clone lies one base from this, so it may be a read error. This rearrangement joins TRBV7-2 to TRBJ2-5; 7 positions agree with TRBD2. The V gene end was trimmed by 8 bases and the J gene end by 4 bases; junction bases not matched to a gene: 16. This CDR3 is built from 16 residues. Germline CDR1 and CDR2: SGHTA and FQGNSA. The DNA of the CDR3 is TGTGCCAGCGGATACGGGGCTAGCGGTTTGGGAGAGACCCAGTACTTC. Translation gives CASGYGASGLGETQYF.

This CDR3 reads CASSLQQVGETQYF. The CDR3 DNA follows: TGTGCCAGCAGCCTGCAACAGGTCGGGGAGACCCAGTACTTC. The V gene is TRBV7-9, the J gene TRBJ2-5; possible D gene TRBD1, 5 bases. The V gene lost 5 bases and the J gene lost 5 bases, with 15 bases spanning the gap. CDR3 length equals 14 residues. Germline V gives CDR1 SEHNR, CDR2 FQNEAQ (reference sequence).

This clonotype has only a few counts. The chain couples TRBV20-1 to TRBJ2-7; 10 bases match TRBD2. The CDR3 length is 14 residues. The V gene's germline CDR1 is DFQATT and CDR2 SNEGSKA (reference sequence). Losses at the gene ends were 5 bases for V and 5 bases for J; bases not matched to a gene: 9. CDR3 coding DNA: TGCAGTGCTGGACGGGCTAGCGGGAGAAACGAGCAGTACTTC. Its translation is CSAGRASGRNEQYF.

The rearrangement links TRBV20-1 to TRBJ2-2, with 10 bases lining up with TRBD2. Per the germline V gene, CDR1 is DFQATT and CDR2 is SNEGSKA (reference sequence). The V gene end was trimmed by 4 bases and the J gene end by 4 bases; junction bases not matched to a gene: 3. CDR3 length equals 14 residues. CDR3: CSATSGRATGELFF. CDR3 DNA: TGCAGTGCTACAAGCGGGAGGGCCACCGGGGAGCTGTTTTTT.

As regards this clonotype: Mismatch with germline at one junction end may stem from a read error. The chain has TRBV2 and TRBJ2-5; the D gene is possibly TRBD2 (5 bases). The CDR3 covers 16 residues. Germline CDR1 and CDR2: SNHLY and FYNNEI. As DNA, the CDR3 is TGTGCCAGCAGTCGGGATAAACCCCGGACCAATCAGCCCCATTACTTC. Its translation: CASSRDKPRTNQPHYF.

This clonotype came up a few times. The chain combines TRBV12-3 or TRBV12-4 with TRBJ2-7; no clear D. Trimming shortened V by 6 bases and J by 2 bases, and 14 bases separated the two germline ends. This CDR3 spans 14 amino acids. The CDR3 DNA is TGTGCCAGCAGCACCCTCCTACCCCCCTACGAGCAGTACTTC. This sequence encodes CASSTLLPPYEQYF.

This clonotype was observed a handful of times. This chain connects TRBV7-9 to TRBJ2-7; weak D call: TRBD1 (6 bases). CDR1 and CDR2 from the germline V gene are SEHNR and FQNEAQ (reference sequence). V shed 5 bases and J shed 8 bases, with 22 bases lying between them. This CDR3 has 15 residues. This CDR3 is CASSPGTTENLKQYF. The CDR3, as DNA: TGTGCCAGCAGCCCCGGGACAACCGAAAACCTCAAGCAGTACTTC.